One and the same sample provided the 24 T cell receptor beta chains below, sequenced in a study of shared clonotypes between healthy human individuals. Clones were sequenced by immunoSEQ multiplex PCR, and TCRdb holds only the in-frame ones, with some missing. The profile covers 2 million to 3 million clones, with roughly 93% appearing a single time and 0.36% taken by the ten largest. Sequencing was performed on naive CD4+ T cells from PBMCs. As for subset: CD45RA+ positively selected. The receptors here all came from a man between 18 and 29 years old in good health. Some clones in this sample may be carry-over from other donors' samples.

The J gene is TRBJ2-7, the V gene TRBV7-2, with TRBD1 identical over 10 bases. CDR3 length: 17 residues. Germline V gene sequence: CDR1 SGHTA, CDR2 FQGNSA. The V gene end was trimmed by 4 bases and the J gene end by 0 bases; junction bases not matched to a gene: 9. The CDR3 DNA reads as TGTGCCAGCAGCTGGCTCCCGGGACAGGGGAACTCCTACGAGCAGTACTTC. Its translation: CASSWLPGQGNSYEQYF.

The gene calls are TRBV18 and TRBJ1-3; no definite D call. Germline values: CDR1 KGHSH, CDR2 LQKENI. CDR3 length: 14 amino acids. Trimming shortened V by 6 bases and J by 4 bases, and 13 bases separated the two germline ends. CDR3 coding DNA: TGTGCCAGCTCCCCGAGTATAGGGGGAAACACCATATATTTT. Translated, it gives CASSPSIGGNTIYF.

The chain couples TRBV15 to TRBJ1-3, with unresolved D. The CDR3 extends over 15 amino acids. Germline V gene lookup returns CDR1 LNHNV and CDR2 YYDKDF (reference sequence). Trimming left V 9 bases short and J 3 bases short, with 18 bases between. DNA for the CDR3: TGTGCCACGGCACGGAGCGCGAACGGTGGAAACACCATATATTTT. Protein sequence: CATARSANGGNTIYF. Using reference TRBV15 and TRBJ1-3 for the parts outside the CDR3, the full variable domain is DAMVIQNPRYQVTQFGKPVTLSCSQTLNHNVMYWYQQKSSQAPKLLFHYYDKDFNNEADTPDNFQSRRPNTSFCFLDIRSPGLGDTAMYLCATARSANGGNTIYFGEGSWLTVV.

The V gene is TRBV30, the J gene TRBJ1-5; TRBD1 might be the D (6 bases). The CDR3 consists of 14 residues. Germline V gives CDR1 GTSNPN, CDR2 SVGIG (reference sequence). With 0 bases removed from V and 9 bases from J, the gap between germline ends came to 15 bases. The CDR3 DNA reads TGTGCCTGGAGTGTACCGGGGGCCAGGGGGCCCCAGCATTTT. Translating it yields CAWSVPGARGPQHF.

The chain joins TRBV9 to TRBJ2-1; D perhaps matches TRBD2 (6 bases). The germline gives CDR1 SGDLS, CDR2 YYNGEE. The CDR3 is 14 residues long. Trimming left V 0 bases short and J 4 bases short, with 8 bases between. CDR3 DNA: TGTGCCAGCAGCGTAGAGGCGGGGTACAATGAGCAGTTCTTC. Translated: CASSVEAGYNEQFF. The full variable domain, with the rest looked up from reference TRBV9 and TRBJ2-1, is DSGVTQTPKHLITATGQRVTLRCSPRSGDLSVYWYQQSLDQGLQFLIQYYNGEERAKGNILERFSAQQFPDLHSELNLSSLELGDSALYFCASSVEAGYNEQFFGPGTRLTVL.

Of note for this clone: This specimen includes other DNA sequences encoding the same CDR3. This chain connects TRBV15 to TRBJ2-3, with TRBD2 matching 10 bases. V was pared by 5 bases and J by 0 bases, with 8 bases of the junction left unmatched. Germline V gene sequence: CDR1 LNHNV, CDR2 YYDKDF (reference sequence). This CDR3 comprises 17 residues. In nucleotides, the CDR3 is TGTGCCACCAGCCGAGCTCTAGCGGGGGTTAGCACAGATACGCAGTATTTT. It is translated as CATSRALAGVSTDTQYF.

The CDR3 protein is CASTLGQGGTDTQYF. As DNA, the CDR3 is TGCGCCAGCACCTTAGGACAGGGGGGCACAGATACGCAGTATTTT. V gene TRBV5-1 combines with J gene TRBJ2-3; 10 bases are a match to TRBD1. The CDR3 runs 15 residues. Germline CDR1 reads SGHRS; CDR2 reads YFSETQ. Trimming at V came to 6 bases and at J to 1 base, leaving 5 bases not matched to a gene.

The rearrangement uses TRBV4-1 and TRBJ1-6; no definite D call. Trimming cost V 1 base and J 6 bases, with 7 bases left between them. The germline V gene encodes CDR1 MGHRA and CDR2 YSYEKL. The CDR3 consists of 14 residues. The CDR3 spells CASSQVPFNSPLHF. The CDR3 DNA reads TGCGCCAGCAGCCAAGTCCCCTTTAATTCACCCCTCCACTTT.

The genes are TRBV7-2 and TRBJ1-5; D call uncertain. The CDR3 loop spans 13 amino acids. With 6 bases removed from V and 6 bases from J, the gap between germline ends came to 12 bases. Germline CDR1 SGHTA, CDR2 FQGNSA. CDR3 residues: CASSWRVGQPQHF. The CDR3 nucleotides read TGTGCCAGCAGTTGGAGGGTGGGTCAGCCCCAGCATTTT.

Comments on this clone: Other nucleotide sequences in the sample specify the same CDR3. The chain couples TRBV28 to TRBJ1-5, with TRBD1 identical over 8 bases. The V gene's germline CDR1 is MDHEN and CDR2 SYDVKM. This CDR3 comprises 14 residues. V was clipped by 4 bases and J by 4 bases; unmatched bases: 3. This CDR3 reads CASSSTGGNQPQHF. CDR3 bases: TGTGCCAGCAGTTCAACAGGGGGAAATCAGCCCCAGCATTTT.

The chain uses TRBV4-3 and TRBJ1-2, with no clear D. The germline gives CDR1 LGHNA, CDR2 YSLEER. With 4 bases removed from V and 0 bases from J, the gap between germline ends came to 18 bases. The CDR3 is 17 residues long. CDR3 bases: TGCGCCAGCAGCCCAGTTGAATCGCGGAGTTCTAACTATGGCTACACCTTC. Protein: CASSPVESRSSNYGYTF.

This clone was detected once. This rearrangement joins TRBV27 to TRBJ1-4; D gene ambiguous. The CDR3 extends over 16 amino acids. Germline values: CDR1 MNHEY, CDR2 SMNVEV (reference sequence). Trimming took 1 base from V and 0 from J, leaving 9 bases between them. This CDR3 reads CASSLYAQTTNEKLFF. The CDR3 DNA sequence: TGTGCCAGCAGTTTATACGCCCAAACAACTAATGAAAAACTGTTTTTT.

This chain uses TRBV6-1 with TRBJ1-5, with unresolved D. Germline V CDR1 and CDR2: MNHNS, SASEGT. V shed 3 bases and J shed 0 bases, with 6 bases lying between them. The length of the CDR3 is 14 residues. CDR3 in amino acids: CASSDRFSNQPQHF. The DNA of the CDR3 is TGTGCCAGCAGTGACAGGTTTAGCAATCAGCCCCAGCATTTT.

The genes are TRBV18 and TRBJ1-1; D might be TRBD1 (5 bases). Germline values: CDR1 KGHSH, CDR2 LQKENI. V was shortened by 0 bases and J by 6 bases, with 8 bases between the two germline ends. The CDR3 consists of 13 residues. The CDR3 loop reads CASSPPGDPEAFF. CDR3 sequence (DNA): TGTGCCAGCTCACCACCCGGGGACCCTGAAGCTTTCTTT. The whole variable domain, remainder taken from reference TRBV18 and TRBJ1-1, is NAGVMQNPRHLVRRRGQEARLRCSPMKGHSHVYWYRQLPEEGLKFMVYLQKENIIDESGMPKERFSAEFPKEGPSILRIQQVVRGDSAAYFCASSPPGDPEAFFGQGTRLTVV.

The chain carries TRBV29-1 and TRBJ2-1, with 9 bases matching TRBD1. CDR3 length: 14 amino acids. Trimming cost V 5 bases and J 3 bases; bases outside gene matches: 5. Looked up from germline, CDR1 is SQVTM and CDR2 is ANQGSEA. CDR3 sequence (DNA): TGCAGCGTTTCTGGGGGACAGGGCTACAATGAGCAGTTCTTC. Residues: CSVSGGQGYNEQFF.

The chain is built from TRBV4-1 and TRBJ1-3; no clear D. The CDR3 contains 16 residues. Trimming removed 0 bases at V and 0 bases at J, with 9 bases between. The germline CDR1 and CDR2 sequences are MGHRA and YSYEKL. The CDR3 nucleotides read TGCGCCAGCAGCCAAGATATCTGGTCCTCTGGAAACACCATATATTTT. It codes for CASSQDIWSSGNTIYF.

This chain joins TRBV7-2 and TRBJ2-7; the D is unclear. Germline CDR1 is SGHTA and CDR2 is FQGNSA. V gave up 0 bases and J gave up 5 bases, with 14 bases separating them. CDR3 length equals 15 residues. Here the CDR3 DNA reads TGTGCCAGCAGCTTAGCGCTGGCTAACTTCGACGAGCAGTACTTC. This translates into CASSLALANFDEQYF.

V and J are TRBV28 and TRBJ2-7; 8 bases line up with TRBD2. V gave up 5 bases and J gave up 1 base; unmatched junction bases: 7. This CDR3 is built from 15 residues. Germline-derived CDR1 and CDR2 are MDHEN and SYDVKM. This chain's CDR3 is CASSQVGRDSYEQYF. Here the CDR3 DNA reads TGTGCCAGCAGTCAGGTCGGGAGGGATTCCTACGAGCAGTACTTC.

As concerns this clone: In the same sample, other DNA sequences code for this CDR3. The CDR3 loop is CASSLEGRVNTEAFF. In DNA form, the CDR3 reads TGCGCCAGCAGCTTGGAGGGCAGGGTGAACACTGAAGCTTTCTTT. The genes are TRBV5-1 and TRBJ1-1; weak D call: TRBD1 (5 bases). The CDR3 is 15 residues long. Germline assignment: CDR1 SGHRS and CDR2 YFSETQ. With 0 bases removed from V and 0 bases from J, the gap between germline ends came to 9 bases.

The V gene is TRBV29-1, the J gene TRBJ2-4; no definite D call. With 4 bases removed from V and 3 bases from J, the gap between germline ends came to 10 bases. There are 13 residues in the CDR3. Germline CDR1 and CDR2: SQVTM and ANQGSEA. CDR3 protein: CSVGTVLKNIQYF. In nucleotides, the CDR3 is TGCAGCGTTGGGACGGTTCTCAAAAACATTCAGTACTTC.

The gene calls are TRBV29-1 and TRBJ2-7; D may be TRBD2 (5 bases). Deletions cut 4 bases from V and 7 bases from J, with 20 bases between. There are 14 residues in the CDR3. The germline V gene has CDR1 SQVTM and CDR2 ANQGSEA. The CDR3 reads CSVAPSGGGGEQYF. CDR3 DNA sequence: TGCAGCGTTGCCCCCTCGGGCGGAGGAGGTGAGCAGTACTTC.

V usage is TRBV28 and J usage is TRBJ2-7; maybe TRBD1 (6 bases). Per germline, CDR1 MDHEN and CDR2 SYDVKM. Deletions cut 5 bases from V and 6 bases from J, with 23 bases between. The CDR3 totals 16 residues. The CDR3 loop reads CASSLHTGSRLLEQYF. Here the CDR3 DNA reads TGTGCCAGCAGTCTCCATACAGGGTCAAGGCTCCTCGAGCAGTACTTC.

This clone was seen a few times. This sample also contains other DNA sequences that code for the same CDR3. The chain employs TRBV5-4 and TRBJ1-1; 10 bases are shared with TRBD1. With V trimmed by 5 bases and J by 5 bases, 6 bases remained unmatched. Germline-derived CDR1 and CDR2 are SGHNT and YYREEE (reference sequence). This CDR3 comprises 14 residues. The CDR3 sequence is CASSSTGGGTEAFF. The CDR3 coding sequence is TGTGCCAGCAGTTCGACAGGGGGCGGTACTGAAGCTTTCTTT.

This clone appeared once. The same CDR3 is also encoded by other DNA sequences in this sample. V usage is TRBV7-3 and J usage is TRBJ2-3; possibly TRBD1 for D (5 bases). The CDR3 covers 14 residues. With 5 bases removed from V and 3 bases from J, the gap between germline ends came to 12 bases. Germline-derived CDR1 and CDR2 are SGHTA and FQGTGA. The CDR3 sequence: CASSRAGRTDTQYF. In nucleotides, the CDR3 is TGTGCCAGCAGCCGGGCAGGGCGGACAGATACGCAGTATTTT.